This T cell receptor beta chain was identified during a study of T cells in tuberculosis. The CDR3 covers 12 residues. Between the trimmed V and J ends, which lost 6 bases and 2 bases, there was a span of 10 bases. CDR1 and CDR2 (germline): SQVTM, ANQGSEA. Note on this clone: No antigen is known for it.

Unsorted cryopreserved PBMC were sequenced, averaging around 100,000 T cells per clinical donor. Sequenced by immunoSEQ multiplex PCR; TCRdb stores in-frame clones only, minus some. Of about 32,000 clones in the sample, roughly 94% were seen once. Findings and caveats of the study: Classification accuracy was around 85% (AUROC approximately 0.9) with the GMM-specific repertoire.

V gene TRBV29-1 combines with J gene TRBJ1-1, with D perhaps matching TRBD1 (6 bases). Sequencing was performed on PBMCs. The sequence was obtained from a donor between 10 and 29 years old with latent tuberculosis or without tuberculosis infection. The CDR3 bases are TGCAGCGTAGGGGGAACTAACACTGAAGCTTTCTTT. Its protein is CSVGGTNTEAFF.